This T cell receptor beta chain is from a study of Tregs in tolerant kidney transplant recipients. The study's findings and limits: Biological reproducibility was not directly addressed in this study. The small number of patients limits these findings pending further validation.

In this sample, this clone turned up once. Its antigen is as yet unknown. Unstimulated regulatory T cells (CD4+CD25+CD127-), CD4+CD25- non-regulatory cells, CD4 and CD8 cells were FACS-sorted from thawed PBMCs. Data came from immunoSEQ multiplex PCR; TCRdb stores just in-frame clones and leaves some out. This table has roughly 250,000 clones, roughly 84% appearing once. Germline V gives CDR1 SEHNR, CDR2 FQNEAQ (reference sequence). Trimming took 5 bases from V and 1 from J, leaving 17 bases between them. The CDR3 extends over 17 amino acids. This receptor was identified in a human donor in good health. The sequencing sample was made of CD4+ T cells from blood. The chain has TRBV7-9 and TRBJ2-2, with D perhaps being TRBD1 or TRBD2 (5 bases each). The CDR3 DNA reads TGTGCCAGCAGCGGGAAGAGGGGTAGGCAGAACACCGGGGAGCTGTTTTTT. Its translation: CASSGKRGRQNTGELFF.